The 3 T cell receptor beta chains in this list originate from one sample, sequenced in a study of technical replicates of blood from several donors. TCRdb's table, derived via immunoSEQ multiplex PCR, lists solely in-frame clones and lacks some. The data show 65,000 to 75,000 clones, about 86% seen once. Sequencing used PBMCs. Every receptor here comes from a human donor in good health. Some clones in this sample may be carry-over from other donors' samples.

The CDR3 coding sequence is TGTGCCAGCAGCAAAGATTACAGGGCCTATAATTCACCCCTCCACTTT. It translates to CASSKDYRAYNSPLHF. The chain recombines TRBV21-1 with TRBJ1-6; TRBD1, as called in the table, went unchecked against the DNA. TRBV21-1 is a pseudogene. CDR3 length equals 16 residues.

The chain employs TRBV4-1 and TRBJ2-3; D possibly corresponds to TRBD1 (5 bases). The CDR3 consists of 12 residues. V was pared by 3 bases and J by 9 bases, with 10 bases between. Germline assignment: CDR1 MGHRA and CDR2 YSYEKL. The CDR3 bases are TGCGCCAGCAGCCATGGGCAGGGAACGCAGTATTTT. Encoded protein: CASSHGQGTQYF.

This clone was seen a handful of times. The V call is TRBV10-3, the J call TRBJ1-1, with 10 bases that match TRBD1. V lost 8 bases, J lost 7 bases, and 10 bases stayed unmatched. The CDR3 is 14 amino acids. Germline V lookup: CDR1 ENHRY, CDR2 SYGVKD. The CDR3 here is CAIGDRQGAIEAFF. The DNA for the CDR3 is TGTGCCATCGGCGATCGACAGGGGGCCATTGAAGCTTTCTTT.